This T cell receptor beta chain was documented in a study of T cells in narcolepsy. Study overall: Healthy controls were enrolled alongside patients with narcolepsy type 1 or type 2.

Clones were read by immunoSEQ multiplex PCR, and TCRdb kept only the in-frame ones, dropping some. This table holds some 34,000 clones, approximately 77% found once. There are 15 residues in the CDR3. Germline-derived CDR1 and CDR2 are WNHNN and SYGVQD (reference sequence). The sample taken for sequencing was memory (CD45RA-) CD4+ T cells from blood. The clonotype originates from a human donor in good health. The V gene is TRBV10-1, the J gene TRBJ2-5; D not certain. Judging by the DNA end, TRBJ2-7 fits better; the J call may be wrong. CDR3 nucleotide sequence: TGCGCCAGCAGTGAAGGTGGATCATCTCGTTACGAGCAGTACTTC. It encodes CASSEGGSSRYEQYF.